A single T cell receptor beta chain is shown here with its context. Its cognate antigen is unknown. Generated by immunoSEQ multiplex PCR, the TCRdb table keeps only in-frame clones and is missing some. This table has some 140,000 clones, roughly 84% appearing once. Deletions cut 3 bases from V and 2 bases from J, with 7 bases between. The CDR3 has 13 residues. Germline V gene lookup returns CDR1 SGHAT and CDR2 FQNNGV. This sample stems from a study of cytotoxic CD8 clonotypes in ibrutinib-treated CLL. The wider study: Overall, about 25 responses were partial and 2 complete; following median approximately 65 months, approximately 15 patients stayed remitted and some 12 progressed.

Cryopreserved PBMCs were the source of around 2 micrograms of genomic DNA, which went to TCR beta libraries. Study conclusions and caveats: With treatment, public clonotypes, which were uncommon, either contracted or remained stable. A rise in clonality was seen at ibrutinib response, and a fall back toward baseline was seen at progression.

The TCR sequence derives from a human donor with chronic lymphocytic leukemia. V gene TRBV11-2 combines with J gene TRBJ1-2; D not certain. Here the sequenced sample was PBMCs, taken after 24 months of ibrutinib treatment. The CDR3 loop is CASSLDGNYGYTF. CDR3 DNA sequence: TGTGCCAGCAGCTTGGACGGCAACTATGGCTACACCTTC.